This T cell receptor (beta chain) emerged from a study of T cell repertoires in cytomegalovirus infection. Across the whole study: Both CMV infection and a matching HLA type were indicated by public TCR beta signatures.

The junction had 5 bases not matched to a gene; V was cut back by 7 bases and J by 2 bases. The germline V gene has CDR1 MDHEN and CDR2 SYDVKM. There are 15 residues in the CDR3. For this clonotype: Its antigen is not identified.

TCRdb called the reads again in MiXCR, with one record for every CDR3 protein. Of approximately 73,000 distinct CDR3 sequences in the sample, about 37% were seen once. Sequencing was performed on CD8+ T cells from cultured PBMCs, taken from culture after CMV antigen stimulation. This clonotype was obtained from a human donor in good health (CMV status not recorded). Some clones in this sample may be carry-over from other donors' samples. The rearrangement uses TRBV28 and TRBJ1-6; 7 bases fit TRBD1. This chain's CDR3 is CASNHRGTYNSPLHF. The CDR3 nucleotides read TGTGCCAGCAACCACAGGGGAACCTATAATTCACCCCTCCACTTT.